This T cell receptor (beta chain) was documented in a study of identical twins. Regarding the study as a whole: When twins shared out-of-frame alpha sequences, those sequences had excess low generation probability.

Remarks on this clonotype: Its antigen is currently unknown.

TCRdb reanalysed the 5' RACE reads using MiXCR and keeps one entry per CDR3 protein. The sample yields hundreds of thousands of distinct CDR3 sequences, 8% to 9% seen once. The CDR3 is 16 amino acids. J was trimmed by 2 bases and V by 2 bases; bases with no gene match: 3. Looked up from germline, CDR1 is MGHRA and CDR2 is YSYEKL. These same data were also listed under a study on yellow fever vaccine responses in identical twins.

Sequencing input: memory (CD45RO+) T cells sorted from blood. The sequence was obtained from a woman aged 18-29 years in good health. J is TRBJ2-1 and V is TRBV4-1, with TRBD2 matching over 10 bases. CDR3 region: CASSQTSGTPYNEQFF. In DNA, the CDR3 is TGCGCCAGCAGCCAAACTAGCGGGACTCCCTACAATGAGCAGTTCTTC.